This T cell receptor beta chain was sequenced during a study of control samples from healthy donors and cancer patients. The length of the CDR3 is 13 residues. Germline V gene sequence: CDR1 PRHDT, CDR2 FYEKMQ (reference sequence). V gave up 5 bases and J gave up 6 bases; unmatched junction bases: 4. Sequencing used immunoSEQ multiplex PCR; TCRdb keeps in-frame clones, though not all of them. The sample consists of about 99,000 clones, around nine tenths of them appearing once. The TCR originated in a man between 60 and 75 years old with lung cancer. The chain joins TRBV13 to TRBJ2-1, with 7 bases matching TRBD1. Sequencing was carried out using PBMCs. CDR3 DNA: TGTGCCAGCAGCCCCGACAGGGTCAATGAGCAGTTCTTC. Its protein product is CASSPDRVNEQFF. The entire variable domain, with the rest obtained from reference TRBV13 and TRBJ2-1, is as follows: AAGVIQSPRHLIKEKRETATLKCYPIPRHDTVYWYQQGPGQDPQFLISFYEKMQSDKGSIPDRFSAQQFSDYHSELNMSSLELGDSALYFCASSPDRVNEQFFGPGTRLTVL.